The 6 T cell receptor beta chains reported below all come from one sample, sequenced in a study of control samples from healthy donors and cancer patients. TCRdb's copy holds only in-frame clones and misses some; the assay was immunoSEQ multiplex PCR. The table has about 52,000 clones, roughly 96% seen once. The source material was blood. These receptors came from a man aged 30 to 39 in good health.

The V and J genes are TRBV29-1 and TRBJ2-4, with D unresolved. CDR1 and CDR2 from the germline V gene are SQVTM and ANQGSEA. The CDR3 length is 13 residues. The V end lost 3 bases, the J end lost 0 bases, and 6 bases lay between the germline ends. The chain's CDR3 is CSVEGLAKNIQYF. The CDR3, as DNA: TGCAGCGTTGAGGGTTTAGCCAAAAACATTCAGTACTTC.

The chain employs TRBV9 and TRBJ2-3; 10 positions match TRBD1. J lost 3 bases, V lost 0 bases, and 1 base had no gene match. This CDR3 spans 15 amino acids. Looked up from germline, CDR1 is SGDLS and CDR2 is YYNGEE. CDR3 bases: TGTGCCAGCAGCGTAGAGGGACAGGGGACAGATACGCAGTATTTT. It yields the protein CASSVEGQGTDTQYF.

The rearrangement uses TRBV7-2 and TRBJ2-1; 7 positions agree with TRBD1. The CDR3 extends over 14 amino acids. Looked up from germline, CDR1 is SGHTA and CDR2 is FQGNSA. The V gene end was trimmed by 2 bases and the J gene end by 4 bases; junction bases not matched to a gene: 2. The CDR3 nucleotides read TGTGCCAGCAGCTTAAGACAGGGATACAATGAGCAGTTCTTC. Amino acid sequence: CASSLRQGYNEQFF. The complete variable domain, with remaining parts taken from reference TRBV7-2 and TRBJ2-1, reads GAGVSQSPSNKVTEKGKDVELRCDPISGHTALYWYRQSLGQGLEFLIYFQGNSAPDKSGLPSDRFSAERTGGSVSTLTIQRTQQEDSAVYLCASSLRQGYNEQFFGPGTRLTVL.

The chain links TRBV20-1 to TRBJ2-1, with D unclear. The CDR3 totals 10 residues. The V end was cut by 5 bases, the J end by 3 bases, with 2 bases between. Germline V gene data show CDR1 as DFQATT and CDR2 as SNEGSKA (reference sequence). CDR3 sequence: CSAFYNEQFF. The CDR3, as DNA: TGCAGTGCTTTCTACAATGAGCAGTTCTTC.

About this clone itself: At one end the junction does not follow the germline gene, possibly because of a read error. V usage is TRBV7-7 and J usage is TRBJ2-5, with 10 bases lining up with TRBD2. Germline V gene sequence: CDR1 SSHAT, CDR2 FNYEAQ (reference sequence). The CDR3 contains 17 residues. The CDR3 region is CASSLSPGLATQETQYF. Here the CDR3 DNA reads TGTGCTAGCAGCTTATCTCCGGGACTAGCGACCCAAGAGACCCAGTACTTC.

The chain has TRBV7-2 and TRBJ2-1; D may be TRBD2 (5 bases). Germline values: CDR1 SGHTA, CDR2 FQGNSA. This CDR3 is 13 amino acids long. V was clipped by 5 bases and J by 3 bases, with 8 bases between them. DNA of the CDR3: TGTGCCAGCAGCCAGGACTTCTACAATGAGCAGTTCTTC. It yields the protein CASSQDFYNEQFF.